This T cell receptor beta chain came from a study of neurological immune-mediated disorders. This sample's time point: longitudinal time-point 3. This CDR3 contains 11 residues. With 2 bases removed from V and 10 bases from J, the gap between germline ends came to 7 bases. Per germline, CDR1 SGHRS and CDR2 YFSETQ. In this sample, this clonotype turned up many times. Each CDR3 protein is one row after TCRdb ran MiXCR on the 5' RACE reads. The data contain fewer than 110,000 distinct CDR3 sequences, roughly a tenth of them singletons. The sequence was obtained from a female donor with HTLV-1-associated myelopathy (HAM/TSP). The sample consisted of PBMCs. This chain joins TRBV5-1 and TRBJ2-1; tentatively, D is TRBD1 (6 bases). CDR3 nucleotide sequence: TGCGCCAGCAGCTTTGGGACAGAGCAGTTCTTC. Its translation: CASSFGTEQFF. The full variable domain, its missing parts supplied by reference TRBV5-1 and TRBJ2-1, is KAGVTQTPRYLIKTRGQQVTLSCSPISGHRSVSWYQQTPGQGLQFLFEYFSETQRNKGNFPGRFSGRQFSNSRSEMNVSTLELGDSALYLCASSFGTEQFFGPGTRLTVL.